This TCR beta chain was documented in a study of cytomegalovirus exposure and HLA in healthy donors. General study points: From TCR beta sequences, most subjects' HLA-A and HLA-B alleles were reportedly predicted accurately.

In its sample, this clone was seen a few times. No antigen is known for it. Germline V gives CDR1 SEHNR, CDR2 FQNEAQ (reference sequence). V lost 3 bases and J lost 9, with 15 bases in between. This CDR3 spans 14 amino acids. 13 Jbeta primers and 60 Vbeta primers were used for the PCR. Data came from immunoSEQ multiplex PCR; TCRdb stores just in-frame clones and leaves some out. The repertoire consists of over 65,000 clones, with roughly 76% occurring once and the leading ten covering approximately 7.3%. The sequence was obtained from a woman aged 40 to 55 in good health and CMV-seronegative. The gene calls are TRBV7-9 and TRBJ2-1; D possibly corresponds to TRBD2 (5 bases). Sequences were obtained from PBMCs. The CDR3 DNA reads TGTGCCAGCAGCTTTACCGGGCCCCGGGGTGAGCAGTTCTTC. Translated, it gives CASSFTGPRGEQFF.